This entry lists 20 T cell receptor beta chains sequenced from one sample in a study of STAT5B mutations in CD4+ large granular lymphocyte leukemia. This table comes from immunoSEQ multiplex PCR, and its TCRdb copy is limited to in-frame clones, with some not included. This table holds more than 25,000 clones, 81% found once. The sample taken for sequencing was CD4+ T cells from blood buffy coats. The receptor source for this set is a human donor in good health.

V gene TRBV6-5 combines with J gene TRBJ1-2; D might be TRBD1 (6 bases). The ends were cut back, 2 bases at V and 4 bases at J, with 17 bases in the middle. The CDR3 loop spans 16 amino acids. The germline CDR1 and CDR2 sequences are MNHEY and SVGAGI. CDR3 region: CASSYRWTALGYGYTF. DNA of the CDR3: TGTGCCAGCAGTTACCGTTGGACAGCCCTGGGCTATGGCTACACCTTC.

V usage is TRBV28 and J usage is TRBJ2-1, with 9 positions matching TRBD2. This CDR3 is 15 amino acids long. CDR1 and CDR2 from the germline V gene are MDHEN and SYDVKM. The ends lost 11 bases at V and 2 bases at J; junction bases unmatched: 10. The CDR3 loop reads CASLGGGGAYNEQFF. CDR3 sequence (DNA): TGTGCCTCCTTAGGTGGCGGGGGGGCCTACAATGAGCAGTTCTTC.

This chain uses TRBV12-1 with TRBJ2-3. TRBV12-1 has pseudogene status. CDR3 size: 16 residues. The CDR3 sequence is CASSTNRGSARDTQYF. Written as DNA, the CDR3 is TGTGCCAGCAGCACCAACCGGGGCAGCGCGCGCGATACGCAGTATTTT.

The rearrangement uses TRBV28 and TRBJ2-5; 8 bases map to TRBD2. CDR3 length: 14 residues. J was trimmed by 6 bases and V by 2 bases; bases with no gene match: 5. Germline assignment: CDR1 MDHEN and CDR2 SYDVKM. DNA for the CDR3: TGTGCCAGCAGTTTAACGGGGGGGCTAAAGACCCAGTACTTC. This encodes CASSLTGGLKTQYF. Combining the CDR3 with reference TRBV28 and TRBJ2-5 gives the whole variable domain DVKVTQSSRYLVKRTGEKVFLECVQDMDHENMFWYRQDPGLGLRLIYFSYDVKMKEKGDIPEGYSVSREKKERFSLILESASTNQTSMYLCASSLTGGLKTQYFGPGTRLLVL.

This clone was seen a few times. The rearrangement joins TRBV2 to TRBJ1-5; D gene uncertain. CDR3 size: 13 residues. The germline V and J ends were trimmed by 6 bases and 2 bases, with 8 bases remaining between them. Germline V lookup: CDR1 SNHLY, CDR2 FYNNEI. The CDR3 region is CASRVEGNQPQHF. In DNA form, the CDR3 reads TGTGCCAGCAGGGTGGAGGGCAATCAGCCCCAGCATTTT.

This chain connects TRBV5-1 to TRBJ2-1, with 7 bases identical to TRBD1. Unmatched junction bases numbered 13, after V lost 4 bases and J lost 6 bases. The length of the CDR3 is 16 residues. The V gene's germline CDR1 is SGHRS and CDR2 YFSETQ. CDR3 loop: CASSNIRDSLRNEQFF. DNA of the CDR3: TGCGCCAGCAGCAATATCCGGGACAGCCTTCGCAATGAGCAGTTCTTC.

This chain joins TRBV5-1 and TRBJ2-1, with D unresolved. Germline V gene data show CDR1 as SGHRS and CDR2 as YFSETQ. V lost 6 bases to trimming and J lost 3 bases, with 10 bases between them. This CDR3 is 13 amino acids long. CDR3 DNA sequence: TGCGCCAGCACGCCCCCCAGCTACAATGAGCAGTTCTTC. Translated: CASTPPSYNEQFF.

The CDR3 here is CASRSIVTFPGMNTEAFF. CDR3 DNA: TGCGCCAGCAGATCAATAGTGACGTTCCCTGGCATGAACACTGAAGCTTTCTTT. This chain links TRBV5-1 with TRBJ1-1; no clear D gene. The CDR3 is 18 amino acids. Germline-derived CDR1 and CDR2 are SGHRS and YFSETQ. V was clipped by 5 bases and J by 0 bases, with 23 bases between them.

V gene TRBV6-5 combines with J gene TRBJ1-6; D uncertain. The CDR3 consists of 15 residues. V was cut by 7 bases and J by 0 bases, with 10 bases left in between. Germline CDR1 and CDR2: MNHEY and SVGAGI. The CDR3 loop is CASTSVDSYNSPLHF. DNA for the CDR3: TGTGCCAGCACCTCCGTCGACTCCTATAATTCACCCCTCCACTTT.

The sample holds one count of this clone. The chain has TRBV5-1 and TRBJ2-3, with TRBD1 matching 8 bases. The CDR3 sequence is 15 residues long. CDR1 SGHRS and CDR2 YFSETQ come from the germline V gene. J was trimmed by 4 bases and V by 3 bases; bases with no gene match: 7. Here the CDR3 DNA reads TGCGCCAGCAGCTCCGACAGGGGTCCACCAGATACGCAGTATTTT. This encodes CASSSDRGPPDTQYF.

This clone was counted between two and nine times. The genes are TRBV10-3 and TRBJ1-1; 9 bases match TRBD1. This CDR3 has 16 residues. Losses at the gene ends were 4 bases for V and 5 bases for J; bases not matched to a gene: 11. Germline V CDR1 and CDR2: ENHRY, SYGVKD. The CDR3 loop reads CAISGGQGAVYTEAFF. In DNA form, the CDR3 reads TGTGCCATCAGTGGGGGACAGGGAGCGGTTTATACTGAAGCTTTCTTT.

This chain uses TRBV5-1 with TRBJ2-3, with D possibly TRBD1 on 5 matching bases. Germline-derived CDR1 and CDR2 are SGHRS and YFSETQ. This CDR3 spans 15 amino acids. Deletions cut 2 bases from V and 5 bases from J, with 15 bases between. The CDR3: CASSFADMGIDTQYF. DNA of the CDR3: TGCGCCAGCAGCTTCGCGGACATGGGTATAGATACGCAGTATTTT.

CDR3 nucleotide sequence: TGTGCCAGCTCACCTTCCCAGGGCGTCTACAATGAGCAGTTCTTC. Amino acids: CASSPSQGVYNEQFF. J is TRBJ2-1 and V is TRBV18; the D gene is possibly TRBD1 (5 bases). The CDR3 runs 15 residues. Germline assignment: CDR1 KGHSH and CDR2 LQKENI. The V end lost 3 bases, the J end lost 3 bases, and 12 bases lay between the germline ends.

J is TRBJ1-1 and V is TRBV6-1; no definite D call. Germline CDR1 is MNHNS and CDR2 is SASEGT. The germline V and J ends were trimmed by 1 base and 0 bases, with 6 bases remaining between them. The CDR3 covers 14 residues. CDR3 region: CASSEGGMNTEAFF. DNA of the CDR3: TGTGCCAGCAGTGAAGGGGGAATGAACACTGAAGCTTTCTTT.

This chain links TRBV19 with TRBJ2-5, with 12 bases fitting TRBD2. Per the germline V gene, CDR1 is LNHDA and CDR2 is SQIVND (reference sequence). J was trimmed by 0 bases and V by 7 bases; bases with no gene match: 6. The CDR3 runs to 16 residues. CDR3 loop: CASTTTSGGYQETQYF. CDR3 coding DNA: TGTGCCAGTACAACGACTAGCGGGGGATACCAAGAGACCCAGTACTTC.

The V call is TRBV4-1, the J call TRBJ2-3, with D perhaps matching TRBD2 (6 bases). V lost 8 bases and J 9 bases, leaving 15 bases between the germline ends. The CDR3 spans 12 residues. In germline, CDR1 is MGHRA, CDR2 YSYEKL. CDR3 coding DNA: TGCGCCAGCGGGGAGGTCGGTATCACGCAGTATTTT. It codes for CASGEVGITQYF.

This chain uses TRBV14 with TRBJ1-6, with D possibly matching TRBD1 (5 bases). The length of the CDR3 is 15 residues. V was trimmed by 4 bases and J by 13 bases, leaving 20 bases between them. Germline lookup yields CDR1 SGHDN and CDR2 FVKESK. CDR3 residues: CASSPSVGAWSPLHF. The CDR3, as DNA: TGTGCCAGCAGCCCAAGCGTAGGGGCATGGAGCCCCCTCCACTTT.

V is TRBV7-2 and J is TRBJ1-2; a possible D gene is TRBD1 (5 bases). This CDR3 region has 14 residues. Germline V CDR1 and CDR2: SGHTA, FQGNSA. Between the trimmed V and J ends, which lost 0 bases and 8 bases, there was a span of 13 bases. The CDR3 nucleotides read TGTGCCAGCAGCTTAGCCCCTAGGGGCGGCGGCTACACCTTC. Translated, it gives CASSLAPRGGGYTF.

The chain uses TRBV6-1 and TRBJ2-5; D unclear. Germline CDR1 MNHNS, CDR2 SASEGT. The germline V and J ends were trimmed by 1 base and 5 bases, with 2 bases remaining between them. The CDR3 loop spans 11 amino acids. The DNA for the CDR3 is TGTGCCAGCAGTGAAGGGGAGACCCAGTACTTC. Its translation: CASSEGETQYF.

V usage is TRBV19 and J usage is TRBJ2-3, with D possibly TRBD1 on 5 matching bases. The CDR3 is made up of 15 amino acids. V lost 6 bases and J lost 2, with 15 bases in between. The germline CDR1 and CDR2 sequences are LNHDA and SQIVND (reference sequence). The CDR3 region has the DNA TGTGCCAGTAGGCCGATGGGGCGAGACACAGATACGCAGTATTTT. This codes for CASRPMGRDTDTQYF.